These 25 T cell receptor beta chains were all obtained from the same sample, sequenced in a study of blood T cell repertoires in COVID-19 (dated by TCRdb to the early 2020s). Library preparation employed the immunoSEQ multiplex PCR assay. Not all clones reach the TCRdb copy of this immuneACCESS table, which keeps in-frame sequences only. Checked studies attribute under half of the gap to unresolved V genes and leave the rest unexplained. Within this sample are some 100,000 clones, with roughly 78% of them counted one time only. The ten largest clones capture around 7.2% of the sample. Sequencing was done on a sample of peripheral blood. The receptors come from a middle-aged man with active or convalescent COVID-19.

This chain connects TRBV2 to TRBJ1-5; D is possibly TRBD1 (6 bases). The germline gives CDR1 SNHLY, CDR2 FYNNEI. The CDR3 covers 15 residues. V was clipped by 0 bases and J by 8 bases, with 14 bases between them. For the CDR3, the DNA is TGTGCCAGCAGTGAAGCGACAGGCGGTCTGGAGCCCCAGCATTTT. Translation gives CASSEATGGLEPQHF.

The chain combines TRBV5-4 with TRBJ2-5, with 9 nucleotides matching TRBD2. V dropped 5 bases and J dropped 1; count of bases not matched to a gene: 3. From germline, CDR1 is SGHNT and CDR2 YYREEE (reference sequence). CDR3 length: 14 residues. CDR3 DNA: TGTGCCAGCAGGATAGCGGGGGTCCAAGAGACCCAGTACTTC. This sequence encodes CASRIAGVQETQYF.

The chain is built from TRBV6-7 and TRBJ1-4, with D possibly matching TRBD1 (6 bases). TRBV6-7 is placed among ORFs of uncertain function. CDR3 length: 14 residues. Trimming took off 7 bases at V and 5 bases at J, with 14 bases between the two ends. CDR3 sequence reads: CASTRTAWNEKLFF. CDR3 nucleotides: TGTGCCAGCACTAGGACAGCTTGGAATGAAAAACTGTTTTTT.

V is TRBV2 and J is TRBJ2-1, with D possibly being TRBD1 (6 bases). The germline V gene encodes CDR1 SNHLY and CDR2 FYNNEI. Trimming pared 6 bases from V and 9 bases from J, leaving 9 bases between. CDR3 length equals 11 residues. CDR3 region: CASRQGSEQFF. The DNA of the CDR3 is TGTGCCAGCAGACAGGGTTCTGAGCAGTTCTTC.

The J gene is TRBJ1-2, the V gene TRBV10-2; D uncertain. CDR1 and CDR2 from the germline V gene are WSHSY and SAAADI. The CDR3 totals 13 residues. Trimming stripped 7 bases from V and 1 base from J, with 10 bases between. CDR3 coding DNA: TGCGCCAGCATGGCAGGAAATAACTATGGCTACACCTTC. Its translation is CASMAGNNYGYTF.

V usage is TRBV4-3 and J usage is TRBJ1-6; D gene ambiguous. The V and J ends lost 0 bases and 9 bases respectively, with 9 bases between them. The CDR3 totals 14 residues. Looked up from germline, CDR1 is LGHNA and CDR2 is YSLEER. The CDR3 reads CASSQDDSRSPLHF. CDR3 DNA sequence: TGCGCCAGCAGCCAAGATGACTCCCGTTCACCCCTCCACTTT.

This clone showed up just once. The chain couples TRBV3-1 (or the pseudogene TRBV3-2) to TRBJ2-7; D might be TRBD2 (6 bases). The V gene lost 6 bases and the J gene lost 7 bases, with 10 bases spanning the gap. Germline CDR1 LGHDT, CDR2 YNNKEL (reference sequence). CDR3 length: 11 amino acids. Here the CDR3 reads CASRGGKEQYF. CDR3 DNA: TGTGCCAGCAGGGGCGGGAAAGAGCAGTACTTC.

The chain carries TRBV6-4 and TRBJ2-1, with 7 bases identical to TRBD1. V lost 5 bases, J lost 3 bases, and 7 bases stayed unmatched. The CDR3 spans 15 residues. From germline, CDR1 is MRHNA and CDR2 SNTAGT. CDR3 region: CASSLRQGGYNEQFF. The CDR3 nucleotides read TGTGCCAGCAGTCTAAGACAGGGCGGCTACAATGAGCAGTTCTTC.

The chain joins TRBV6-5 to TRBJ2-7, with no clear D. The V gene lost 5 bases and the J gene lost 0 bases, with 11 bases spanning the gap. This CDR3 region has 14 residues. Germline CDR1 MNHEY, CDR2 SVGAGI. The CDR3 reads CASSPSGSSYEQYV. CDR3 nucleotides: TGTGCCAGCAGTCCCTCAGGTTCCTCCTACGAGCAGTACGTC.

This clone was picked up one time. The CDR3 DNA follows: TGTGCCAGCAGTGTCGACACGCAACACAATGAGCAGTTCTTC. Translation: CASSVDTQHNEQFF. The V and J genes are TRBV2 and TRBJ2-1; D unresolved. Germline V gene data show CDR1 as SNHLY and CDR2 as FYNNEI. CDR3 length: 14 residues. V was shortened by 4 bases and J by 5 bases, with 12 bases between the two germline ends.

The chain carries TRBV27 and TRBJ2-3; D remains unclear. Germline V lookup: CDR1 MNHEY, CDR2 SMNVEV (reference sequence). The V end was cut by 5 bases, the J end by 4 bases, with 10 bases between. CDR3 length: 13 amino acids. CDR3 region: CASSLRSADTQYF. CDR3 DNA sequence: TGTGCCAGCAGTCTAAGGAGCGCAGATACGCAGTATTTT.

The J gene is TRBJ1-2, the V gene TRBV9; no clear D. This CDR3 has 14 residues. Germline loops: CDR1 SGDLS, CDR2 YYNGEE. V gave up 0 bases and J gave up 6 bases, with 12 bases separating them. CDR3 loop: CASSVGAGPDGYTF. The CDR3 coding sequence is TGTGCCAGCAGCGTAGGGGCAGGCCCGGATGGCTACACCTTC.

V usage is TRBV5-3 and J usage is TRBJ1-1; TRBD1 matches 9 bases. TRBV5-3 is sorted into the ORF group, with uncertain function. This CDR3 spans 16 amino acids. J was trimmed by 5 bases and V by 1 base; bases with no gene match: 9. The CDR3, as DNA: TGTGCCAGAAGCTTGAGGGACAGGGATGATTGGACTGAAGCTTTCTTT. As protein: CARSLRDRDDWTEAFF.

The chain recombines TRBV10-3 with TRBJ1-5, with 11 bases aligning to TRBD1. CDR3 length equals 14 residues. Germline V gene sequence: CDR1 ENHRY, CDR2 SYGVKD. J gave up 9 bases and V 4 bases, and 5 bases lay outside the gene matches. This chain's CDR3 is CAISGGQGDRPQHF. In DNA, the CDR3 is TGTGCCATCAGTGGGGGACAGGGGGATAGGCCCCAGCATTTT.

J is TRBJ1-2 and V is TRBV6-5, with 10 bases that match TRBD1. The CDR3 runs 16 residues. Germline-derived CDR1 and CDR2 are MNHEY and SVGAGI. V lost 1 base and J lost 4; bases outside the gene matches: 6. The DNA of the CDR3 is TGTGCCAGCAGTTACTTACGGACAGGGGGGAGCTATGGCTACACCTTC. This translates into CASSYLRTGGSYGYTF.

This clone came up a few times. In DNA form, the CDR3 reads TGTGCCAGCAGCTGGGGGACTAGCGGGAACACCGGGGAGCTGTTTTTT. Its translation: CASSWGTSGNTGELFF. This rearrangement joins TRBV11-3 to TRBJ2-2, with 11 nucleotides matching TRBD2. The CDR3 has 16 residues. From germline, CDR1 is SGHNT and CDR2 YENEEA. The J segment lost 1 base and the V segment lost 4 bases, leaving 2 bases of the junction unmatched.

The genes are TRBV6-5 and TRBJ2-2, with D possibly being TRBD2 (5 bases). CDR1 is MNHEY, CDR2 SVGAGI, per germline. With 0 bases removed from V and 4 bases from J, the gap between germline ends came to 12 bases. The CDR3 covers 16 residues. In DNA, the CDR3 is TGTGCCAGCAGTTACTCGCGGGTCGCGAGCACCGGGGAGCTGTTTTTT. Residues: CASSYSRVASTGELFF.

This chain links TRBV24-1 with TRBJ2-3, with D maybe TRBD2 (7 bases). Deletions cut 3 bases from V and 4 bases from J, with 16 bases between. Germline-derived CDR1 and CDR2 are KGHDR and SFDVKD. CDR3 size: 16 residues. The CDR3 DNA is TGTGCCACCAGTGATCGCGCTGGGGGGGCGGCAGATACGCAGTATTTT. Its translation is CATSDRAGGAADTQYF.

The chain recombines TRBV25-1 with TRBJ2-2; 8 bases fit TRBD1. Germline V gene data show CDR1 as MGHDK and CDR2 as SYGVNS. The CDR3 runs to 15 residues. The junction had 4 bases not matched to a gene; V was cut back by 3 bases and J by 4 bases. CDR3 region: CASSDRGRVTGELFF. CDR3 nucleotide sequence: TGTGCCAGCAGTGACAGGGGGCGAGTCACCGGGGAGCTGTTTTTT.

The rearrangement joins TRBV29-1 to TRBJ1-2, with 11 bases fitting TRBD1. CDR1 is SQVTM and CDR2 is ANQGSEA in the germline V gene. The CDR3 is 13 residues long. V was pared by 4 bases and J by 6 bases, with 4 bases of the junction left unmatched. CDR3 residues: CSVGEGQGDGYTF. In DNA, the CDR3 is TGCAGCGTTGGAGAGGGACAGGGGGATGGCTACACCTTC.

The chain combines TRBV29-1 with TRBJ1-5, with a weak D call TRBD1 (5 bases). The germline CDR1 and CDR2 sequences are SQVTM and ANQGSEA. The CDR3 sequence is 13 residues long. The V and J ends lost 4 bases and 0 bases respectively, with 7 bases between them. The CDR3 DNA follows: TGCAGCGTTGGGGACTTTAGCAATCAGCCCCAGCATTTT. As protein: CSVGDFSNQPQHF.

This chain connects TRBV27 to TRBJ1-1; the D gene is possibly TRBD1 (6 bases). Germline values: CDR1 MNHEY, CDR2 SMNVEV (reference sequence). The CDR3 covers 14 residues. The V and J ends lost 3 bases and 2 bases respectively, with 10 bases between them. In DNA, the CDR3 is TGTGCCAGCAGTTTCCCAGGGGCAAACACTGAAGCTTTCTTT. The encoded protein is CASSFPGANTEAFF.

The rearrangement joins TRBV6-5 to TRBJ1-1; 8 bases agree with TRBD1. V was clipped by 3 bases and J by 3 bases; unmatched bases: 6. CDR1 MNHEY and CDR2 SVGAGI come from the germline V gene. This CDR3 is built from 15 residues. The CDR3 sequence is CASSYRTGSDTEAFF. The CDR3 DNA follows: TGTGCCAGCAGTTATAGGACAGGGAGTGACACTGAAGCTTTCTTT.

V usage is TRBV7-2 and J usage is TRBJ2-2; TRBD1 agrees at 7 bases. The CDR3 runs to 13 residues. Looked up from germline, CDR1 is SGHTA and CDR2 is FQGNSA. The junction had 1 base not matched to a gene; V was cut back by 4 bases and J by 5 bases. CDR3 amino acids: CASSSQGTGELFF. In nucleotides, the CDR3 is TGTGCCAGCAGCTCACAGGGGACCGGGGAGCTGTTTTTT.

This clone has a handful of counts. The V call is TRBV19, the J call TRBJ1-2, with 9 bases aligning to TRBD1. From germline, CDR1 is LNHDA and CDR2 SQIVND (reference sequence). The CDR3 is 16 amino acids. With V trimmed by 6 bases and J by 6 bases, 14 bases remained unmatched. CDR3 bases: TGTGCCAGTAGGATGGGAACAGGGGGCTTCGGAGATGGCTACACCTTC. This encodes CASRMGTGGFGDGYTF.